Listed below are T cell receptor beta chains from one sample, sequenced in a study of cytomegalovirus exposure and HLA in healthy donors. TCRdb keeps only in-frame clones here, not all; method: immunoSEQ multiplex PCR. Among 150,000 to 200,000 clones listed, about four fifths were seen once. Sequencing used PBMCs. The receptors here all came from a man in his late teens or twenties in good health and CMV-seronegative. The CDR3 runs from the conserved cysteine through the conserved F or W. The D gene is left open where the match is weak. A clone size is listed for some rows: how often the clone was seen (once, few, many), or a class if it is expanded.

CASSSTGGGYEQYF | TGTGCCAGCAGTTCGACAGGGGGAGGTTACGAGCAGTACTTC | TRBJ2-7 | few | TRBV28 | TRBD1
CASSLANRGLFASTDTQYF | TGCGCCAGCAGCTTGGCCAACAGGGGGCTGTTCGCCAGCACAGATACGCAGTATTTT | TRBJ2-3 | NA | TRBV5-1 | TRBD1
CASSLGLYVETQYF | TGTGCCAGCAGCCTGGGACTTTACGTGGAGACCCAGTACTTC | TRBJ2-5 | NA | TRBV28 | NA
CASSQDPGQNTEAFF | TGCGCCAGCAGCCAAGATCCGGGACAGAACACTGAAGCTTTCTTT | TRBJ1-1 | NA | TRBV4-3 | NA
CATSRKQGSSYEQYF | TGTGCCACCAGCAGAAAACAGGGGAGCTCCTACGAGCAGTACTTC | TRBJ2-7 | NA | TRBV15 | TRBD1
CASRGLAGGRDRETQYF | TGTGCCAGCCGAGGACTAGCGGGAGGTAGAGATAGGGAGACCCAGTACTTC | TRBJ2-5 | once | TRBV27 | TRBD2
CASSTDRGELFF | TGTGCCAGTAGTACAGATAGAGGGGAGCTGTTTTTT | TRBJ2-2 | NA | TRBV19 | NA
CASSISDRRGNYGYTF | TGTGCCAGCAGTATCTCAGACCGCCGGGGGAACTATGGCTACACCTTC | TRBJ1-2 | few | TRBV27 | NA
CASSHGGGGTEAFF | TGTGCCAGCAGTCACGGTGGGGGCGGTACTGAAGCTTTCTTT | TRBJ1-1 | NA | TRBV2 | NA
CASSLRQDGNEQFF | TGTGCCAGCAGCTTGCGGCAGGATGGCAATGAGCAGTTCTTC | TRBJ2-1 | NA | TRBV5-4 | NA
CASSLQGSWNEQYF | TGTGCCAGCAGCTTGCAGGGGAGCTGGAACGAGCAGTACTTC | TRBJ2-7 | NA | TRBV5-4 | NA
CASSVAKGAGNTEAFF | TGTGCCAGCAGCGTAGCTAAGGGGGCGGGAAACACTGAAGCTTTCTTT | TRBJ1-1 | NA | TRBV9 | TRBD1
CSVERHQYGYTF | TGCAGCGTTGAAAGACATCAATATGGCTACACCTTC | TRBJ1-2 | NA | TRBV29-1 | NA
CASSLVGTGYEQYF | TGTGCCAGCAGCTTAGTTGGGACAGGATACGAGCAGTACTTC | TRBJ2-7 | NA | TRBV7-2 | TRBD1